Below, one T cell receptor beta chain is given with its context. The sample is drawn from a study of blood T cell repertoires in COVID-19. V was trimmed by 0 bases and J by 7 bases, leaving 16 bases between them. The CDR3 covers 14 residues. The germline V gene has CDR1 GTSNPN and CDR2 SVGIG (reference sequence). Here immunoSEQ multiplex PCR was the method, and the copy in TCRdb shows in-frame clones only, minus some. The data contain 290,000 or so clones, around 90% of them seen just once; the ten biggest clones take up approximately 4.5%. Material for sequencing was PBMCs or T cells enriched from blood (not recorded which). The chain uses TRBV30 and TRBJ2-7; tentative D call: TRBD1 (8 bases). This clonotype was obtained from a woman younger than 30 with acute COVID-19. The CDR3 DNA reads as TGTGCCTGGAGTGTTCGGTTACAGGGGGGGGAGCAGTACTTC. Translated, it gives CAWSVRLQGGEQYF.